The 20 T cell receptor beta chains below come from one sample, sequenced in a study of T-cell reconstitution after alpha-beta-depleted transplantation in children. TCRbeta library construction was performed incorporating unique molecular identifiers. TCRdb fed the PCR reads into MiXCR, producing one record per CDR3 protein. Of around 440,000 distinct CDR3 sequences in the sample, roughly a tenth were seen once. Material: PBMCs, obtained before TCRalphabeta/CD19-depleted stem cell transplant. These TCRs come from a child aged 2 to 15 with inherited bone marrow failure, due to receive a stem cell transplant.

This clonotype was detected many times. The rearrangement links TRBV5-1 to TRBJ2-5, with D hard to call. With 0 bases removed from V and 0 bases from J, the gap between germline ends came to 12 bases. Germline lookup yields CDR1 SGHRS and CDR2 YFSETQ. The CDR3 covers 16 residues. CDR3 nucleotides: TGCGCCAGCAGCTTGGTGCCAGGCGCGTACCAAGAGACCCAGTACTTC. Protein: CASSLVPGAYQETQYF.

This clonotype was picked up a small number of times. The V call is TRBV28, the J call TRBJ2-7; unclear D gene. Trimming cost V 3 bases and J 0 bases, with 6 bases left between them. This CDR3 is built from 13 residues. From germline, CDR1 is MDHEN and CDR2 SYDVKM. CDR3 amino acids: CASSFVYSYEQYF. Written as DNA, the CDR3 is TGTGCCAGCAGTTTCGTGTACTCCTACGAGCAGTACTTC.

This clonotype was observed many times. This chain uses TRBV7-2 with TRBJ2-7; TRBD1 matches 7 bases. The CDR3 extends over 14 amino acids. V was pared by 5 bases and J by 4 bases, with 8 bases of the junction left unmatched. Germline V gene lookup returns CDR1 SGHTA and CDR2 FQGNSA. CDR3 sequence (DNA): TGTGCCAGCAGCACCTCGACAGGGTGGTACGAGCAGTACTTC. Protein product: CASSTSTGWYEQYF.

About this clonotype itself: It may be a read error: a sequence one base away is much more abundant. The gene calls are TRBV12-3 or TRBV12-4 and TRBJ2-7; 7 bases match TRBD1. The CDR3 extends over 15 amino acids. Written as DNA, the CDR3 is TGTGCCAGCAGTCCTTGGATACAGGGGAGCCACGACCAGTACTTC. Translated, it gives CASSPWIQGSHDQYF.

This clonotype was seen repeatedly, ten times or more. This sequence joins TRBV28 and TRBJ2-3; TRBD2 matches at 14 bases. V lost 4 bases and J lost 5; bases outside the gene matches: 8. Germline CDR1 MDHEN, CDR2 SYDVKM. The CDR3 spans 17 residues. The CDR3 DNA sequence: TGTGCCAGCAGTTCCCCGGGACTAGCGGGAGTACGAGATACGCAGTATTTT. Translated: CASSSPGLAGVRDTQYF.

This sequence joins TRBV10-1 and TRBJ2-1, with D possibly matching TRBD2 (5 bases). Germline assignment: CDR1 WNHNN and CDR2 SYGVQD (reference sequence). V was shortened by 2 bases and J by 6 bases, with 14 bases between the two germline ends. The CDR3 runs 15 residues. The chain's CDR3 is CASSEGTSMGNEQFF. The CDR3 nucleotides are TGCGCCAGCAGTGAGGGTACTAGTATGGGCAATGAGCAGTTCTTC.

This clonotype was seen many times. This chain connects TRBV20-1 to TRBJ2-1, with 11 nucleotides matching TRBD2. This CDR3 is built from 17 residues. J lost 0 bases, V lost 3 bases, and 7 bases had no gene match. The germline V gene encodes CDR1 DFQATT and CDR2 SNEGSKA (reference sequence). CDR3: CSASPSGRPSSYNEQFF. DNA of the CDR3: TGCAGTGCTAGTCCTAGCGGGAGGCCGAGCTCCTACAATGAGCAGTTCTTC.

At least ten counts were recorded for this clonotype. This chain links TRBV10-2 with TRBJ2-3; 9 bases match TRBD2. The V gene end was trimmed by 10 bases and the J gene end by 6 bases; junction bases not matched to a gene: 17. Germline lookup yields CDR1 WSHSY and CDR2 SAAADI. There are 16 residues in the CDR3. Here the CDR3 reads CATTKLAGGPGDTQYF. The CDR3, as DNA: TGCGCCACCACAAAGTTGGCGGGAGGGCCGGGGGATACGCAGTATTTT.

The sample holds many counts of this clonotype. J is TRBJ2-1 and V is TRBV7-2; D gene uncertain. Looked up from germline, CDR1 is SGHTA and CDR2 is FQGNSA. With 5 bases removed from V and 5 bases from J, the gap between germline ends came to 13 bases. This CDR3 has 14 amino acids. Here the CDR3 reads CASSAQATNNEQFF. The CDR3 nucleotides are TGTGCCAGCAGCGCCCAAGCTACTAACAATGAGCAGTTCTTC.

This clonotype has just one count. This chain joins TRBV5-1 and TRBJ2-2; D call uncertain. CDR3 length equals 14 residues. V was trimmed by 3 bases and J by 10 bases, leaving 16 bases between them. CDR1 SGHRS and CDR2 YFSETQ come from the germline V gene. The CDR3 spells CASSSAAPREELFF. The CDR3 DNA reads TGCGCCAGCAGCTCCGCAGCCCCCCGAGAGGAGCTGTTTTTT.

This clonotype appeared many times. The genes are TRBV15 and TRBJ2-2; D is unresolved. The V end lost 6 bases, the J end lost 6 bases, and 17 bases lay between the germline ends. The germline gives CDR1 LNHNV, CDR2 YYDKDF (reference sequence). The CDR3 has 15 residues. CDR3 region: CATSQNWAPAGELFF. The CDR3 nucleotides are TGTGCCACCAGTCAGAATTGGGCGCCGGCCGGGGAGCTGTTTTTT.

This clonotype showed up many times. The CDR3 nucleotides are TGCAGCGCATACGGACTGAACACAGATACGCAGTATTTT. Translating it yields CSAYGLNTDTQYF. V and J are TRBV29-1 and TRBJ2-3, with a possible D match to TRBD2 (5 bases). The germline V gene has CDR1 SQVTM and CDR2 ANQGSEA. Trimming cost V 7 bases and J 2 bases, with 13 bases left between them. The length of the CDR3 is 13 residues.

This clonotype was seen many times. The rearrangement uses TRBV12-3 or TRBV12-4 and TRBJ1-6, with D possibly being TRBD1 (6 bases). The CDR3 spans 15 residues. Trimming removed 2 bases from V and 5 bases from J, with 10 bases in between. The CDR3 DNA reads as TGTGCCAGCAGTTTATTACAGGGAAATAATTCACCCCTCCACTTT. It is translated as CASSLLQGNNSPLHF.

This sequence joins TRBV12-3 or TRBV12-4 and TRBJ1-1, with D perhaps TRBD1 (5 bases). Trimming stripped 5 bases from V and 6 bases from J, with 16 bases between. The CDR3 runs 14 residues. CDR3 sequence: CASSIEMTAPEAFF. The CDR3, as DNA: TGTGCCAGCAGTATAGAGATGACAGCTCCTGAAGCTTTCTTT.

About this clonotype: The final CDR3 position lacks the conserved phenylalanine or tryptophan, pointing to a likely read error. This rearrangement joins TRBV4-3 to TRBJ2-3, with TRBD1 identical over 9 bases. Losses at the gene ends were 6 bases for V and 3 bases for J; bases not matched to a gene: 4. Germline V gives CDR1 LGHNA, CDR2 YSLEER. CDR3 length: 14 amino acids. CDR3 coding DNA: TGCGCCAGCAGGTCCGACAGGGGGACAGATACGCAGTATTCT. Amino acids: CASRSDRGTDTQYS.

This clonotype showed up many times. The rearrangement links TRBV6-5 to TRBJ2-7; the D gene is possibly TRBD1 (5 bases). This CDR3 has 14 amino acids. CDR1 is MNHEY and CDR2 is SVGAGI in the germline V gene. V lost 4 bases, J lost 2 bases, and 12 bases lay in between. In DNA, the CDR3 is TGTGCCAGCAGTTCAATCCAGGGCCCCTACGAGCAGTACTTC. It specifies CASSSIQGPYEQYF.

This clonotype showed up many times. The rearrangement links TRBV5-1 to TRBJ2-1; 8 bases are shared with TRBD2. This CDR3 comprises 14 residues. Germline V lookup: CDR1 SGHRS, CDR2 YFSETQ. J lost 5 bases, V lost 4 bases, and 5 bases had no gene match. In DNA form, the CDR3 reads TGCGCCAGCAGCGGGACTAGTGCGGACAATGAGCAGTTCTTC. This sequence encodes CASSGTSADNEQFF.

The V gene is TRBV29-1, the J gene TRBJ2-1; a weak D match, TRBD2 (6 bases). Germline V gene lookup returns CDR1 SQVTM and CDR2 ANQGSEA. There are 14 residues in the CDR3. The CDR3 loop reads CSHKGRISYNEQFF. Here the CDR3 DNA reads TGCAGTCATAAGGGGAGGATATCCTACAATGAGCAGTTCTTC.

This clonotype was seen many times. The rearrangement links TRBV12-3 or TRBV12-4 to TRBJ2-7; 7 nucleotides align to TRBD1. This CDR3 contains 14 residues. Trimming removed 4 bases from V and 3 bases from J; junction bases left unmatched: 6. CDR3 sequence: CASSSWTGFYEQYF. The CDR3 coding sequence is TGTGCCAGCAGTTCGTGGACAGGATTCTACGAGCAGTACTTC.

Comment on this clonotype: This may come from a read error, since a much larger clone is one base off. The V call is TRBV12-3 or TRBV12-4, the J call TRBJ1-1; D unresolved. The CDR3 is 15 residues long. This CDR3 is CASSKPGGGNTKAFF. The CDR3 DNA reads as TGTGCCAGCAGTAAACCGGGTGGAGGGAACACTAAAGCTTTCTTT.